This T cell receptor beta chain was identified during a study of response to subunit inactivated influenza vaccine. The study, taken as a whole, reports: The authors suggested that every seasonal influenza vaccination recruits few new T cells.

The trim removed 3 bases at V and 3 bases at J, leaving 7 bases unmatched. This CDR3 has 16 residues. Germline CDR1 reads KGHSH; CDR2 reads LQKENI. TCRdb analysed the RT-PCR reads with MiXCR anew, one entry per CDR3 protein. Among some 640,000 distinct CDR3 sequences, approximately 15% were seen once, and the ten largest hold around 6.5%. This clonotype was counted between two and nine times. No antigen is known for it. This clonotype originated in a man over 45 who received an inactivated influenza vaccine. The rearrangement joins TRBV18 to TRBJ2-1; TRBD2 matches 8 bases. The sample in question was PBMCs from blood, obtained around 14 days before vaccination. The CDR3 spells CASSPRLAGDYNEQFF. The CDR3 nucleotides read TGTGCCAGCTCACCCCGCCTAGCGGGTGACTACAATGAGCAGTTCTTC. Filled out from reference TRBV18 and TRBJ2-1, the complete variable domain reads NAGVMQNPRHLVRRRGQEARLRCSPMKGHSHVYWYRQLPEEGLKFMVYLQKENIIDESGMPKERFSAEFPKEGPSILRIQQVVRGDSAAYFCASSPRLAGDYNEQFFGPGTRLTVL.